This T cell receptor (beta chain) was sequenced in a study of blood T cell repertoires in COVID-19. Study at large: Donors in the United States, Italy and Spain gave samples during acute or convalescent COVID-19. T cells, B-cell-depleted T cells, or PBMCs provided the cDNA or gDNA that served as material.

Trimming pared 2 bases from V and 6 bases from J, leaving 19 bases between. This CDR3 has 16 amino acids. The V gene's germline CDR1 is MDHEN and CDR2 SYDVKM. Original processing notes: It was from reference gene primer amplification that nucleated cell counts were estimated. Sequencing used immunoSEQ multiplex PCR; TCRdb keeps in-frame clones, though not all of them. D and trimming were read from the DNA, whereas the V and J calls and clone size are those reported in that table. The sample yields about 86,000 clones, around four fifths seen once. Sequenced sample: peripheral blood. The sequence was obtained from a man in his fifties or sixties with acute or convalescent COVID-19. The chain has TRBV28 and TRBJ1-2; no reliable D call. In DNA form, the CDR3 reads TGTGCCAGCAGTTTAGAATCGTACAGTCGCTGGGATGGCTACACCTTC. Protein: CASSLESYSRWDGYTF.